The entry below describes one T cell receptor (beta chain). Its antigen remains unidentified. The unexposed donors gave CD4+ T cells in about 2011-2019, prior to COVID-19. After 10 to 11 days of culture, CD4+ T cells were isolated. This entry belongs to a study of CD4 T cells in relation to SARS-CoV-2 and coronaviruses. The CDR3 runs 15 residues. V dropped 6 bases and J dropped 5; count of bases not matched to a gene: 13. Germline V gives CDR1 MNHNY, CDR2 SVGAGI (reference sequence). Data came from immunoSEQ multiplex PCR; TCRdb stores just in-frame clones and leaves some out. This table holds more than 20,000 clones, roughly 69% found once.

The source is a human donor in good health. The sample comprised CD4+ T cells from PBMCs, cultured in vitro. The rearrangement joins TRBV6-6 to TRBJ2-7, with TRBD1 matching over 7 bases. The CDR3 sequence is CASSPWRTGSHEQYF. The CDR3 DNA sequence: TGTGCCAGCAGCCCCTGGAGGACAGGTTCTCACGAGCAGTACTTC.